The 32 T cell receptor beta chains given below trace back to one sample, sequenced in a study of tumor and adjacent non-tumor tissue in lung cancer. No cell sorting was done before RNA was extracted from the tissue. More than 3 cm separated this lung sample from the edge of the tumor. A modified ARM-PCR protocol with three rounds of nested PCR amplified TCRbeta. TCRdb reprocessed the multiplex PCR reads via MiXCR and lists one record per CDR3 protein. The sample records over 100,000 distinct CDR3 sequences, roughly two thirds being singletons. Material: distant non-tumor lung tissue. These TCRs come from a man aged 55-75 years with non-small cell lung cancer.

Concerning this clonotype itself: As the CDR3 is not closed by the conserved phenylalanine or tryptophan, this likely results from a read error. The chain couples TRBV12-3 or TRBV12-4 to TRBJ1-1; 7 bases line up with TRBD1. This CDR3 contains 13 residues. The CDR3 sequence: CACTRGSYFEAFL. As DNA, the CDR3 is TGTGCTTGCACCAGGGGGTCTTACTTTGAAGCTTTCCTT.

This clonotype was counted many times. This chain links TRBV20-1 with TRBJ2-1; 7 bases line up with TRBD2. V was pared by 5 bases and J by 0 bases, with 4 bases of the junction left unmatched. The CDR3 sequence is 14 residues long. In germline, CDR1 is DFQATT, CDR2 SNEGSKA (reference sequence). Here the CDR3 reads CSASGGGSYNEQFF. In DNA form, the CDR3 reads TGCAGTGCTTCAGGCGGGGGCTCCTACAATGAGCAGTTCTTC.

Points on this clonotype: Since the CDR3 does not end with the conserved phenylalanine or tryptophan, this likely comes from a read error. The DNA is omitted, as the CDR3 cannot be located on it reliably, and the CDR3 follows TCRdb's listing. J is TRBJ1-2 and V is TRBV5-4; the D call TRBD1 from the table was never checked on the DNA. The germline gives CDR1 SGHNT, CDR2 YYREEE (reference sequence). The CDR3 comprises 14 residues, both ends counted. The CDR3 reads CASSSPGQLYGCTS.

V usage is TRBV9 and J usage is TRBJ2-7; 10 bases agree with TRBD1. CDR1 is SGDLS and CDR2 is YYNGEE in the germline V gene. The V segment lost 2 bases and the J segment 2 bases; nucleotides outside the gene matches: 4. The CDR3 loop spans 15 amino acids. CDR3 DNA: TGTGCCAGCAGCGTGGGACAGGGGCCTGCCTACGAGCAGTACTTC. It specifies CASSVGQGPAYEQYF.

The sample holds one count of this clonotype. One end of the junction is discordant with germline, which a read error may explain. V is TRBV29-1 and J is TRBJ1-1, with TRBD1 identical over 7 bases. The germline gives CDR1 SQVTM, CDR2 ANQGSEA. The CDR3 covers 14 residues. CDR3 sequence: CSVAMTGRGTEVFF. The CDR3 nucleotides read TGCAGCGTAGCTATGACAGGGAGAGGCACTGAAGTTTTCTTT.

CDR3 loop: CASSFRIEWLGEQYF. CDR3 DNA: TGTGCCAGCAGTTTCAGGATAGAGTGGTTGGGCGAGCAGTACTTC. This chain links TRBV11-2 with TRBJ2-7; D is uncertain. The CDR3 has 15 residues. Per the germline V gene, CDR1 is SGHAT and CDR2 is FQNNGV. V lost 6 bases and J 6 bases, leaving 21 bases between the germline ends. Together with reference TRBV11-2 and TRBJ2-7, the CDR3 gives the full variable domain: EAGVAQSPRYKIIEKRQSVAFWCNPISGHATLYWYQQILGQGPKLLIQFQNNGVVDDSQLPKDRFSAERLKGVDSTLKIQPAKLEDSAVYLCASSFRIEWLGEQYFGPGTRLTVT.

This clonotype was seen repeatedly, ten times or more. The rearrangement joins TRBV28 to TRBJ2-7; 8 nucleotides agree with TRBD2. Germline V CDR1 and CDR2: MDHEN, SYDVKM. Losses at the gene ends were 2 bases for V and 2 bases for J; bases not matched to a gene: 8. This CDR3 has 16 residues. The CDR3 nucleotides read TGTGCCAGCAGTTTAACCTCTGGGCGGGGGGCCTACGAGCAGTACTTC. This gives the protein CASSLTSGRGAYEQYF. The whole variable domain, filled in from reference TRBV28 and TRBJ2-7, reads DVKVTQSSRYLVKRTGEKVFLECVQDMDHENMFWYRQDPGLGLRLIYFSYDVKMKEKGDIPEGYSVSREKKERFSLILESASTNQTSMYLCASSLTSGRGAYEQYFGPGTRLTVT.

The sample holds many counts of this clonotype. Here the CDR3 reads CASSLEVTTDTQYF. CDR3 bases: TGTGCCAGCAGCTTGGAGGTGACCACAGATACGCAGTATTTT. The chain is built from TRBV5-4 and TRBJ2-3; D remains ambiguous. CDR1 is SGHNT and CDR2 is YYREEE in the germline V gene (reference sequence). Deletions cut 0 bases from V and 2 bases from J, with 7 bases between. CDR3 length: 14 residues.

For this clonotype: At one end the junction does not follow the germline gene, possibly because of a read error. The J gene is TRBJ2-2, the V gene TRBV4-2; 15 bases are a match to TRBD2. Per the germline V gene, CDR1 is LGHNA and CDR2 is YNFKEQ. The CDR3 consists of 19 residues. The CDR3 region is CTSSPRTSGGAIDTGELFF. The DNA for the CDR3 is TGTACCAGCAGCCCTCGGACTAGCGGGGGGGCCATTGACACTGGGGAGCTGTTTTTT.

On this clonotype: One end of the junction does not line up with germline, which may come from a read error. J is TRBJ1-1 and V is TRBV20-1; no reliable D call. Per germline, CDR1 DFQATT and CDR2 SNEGSKA (reference sequence). This CDR3 spans 14 amino acids. In DNA form, the CDR3 reads TGCAGTGCTAGTACAAGAAAGTTGAATACTGAAGCTTTCTTT. It is translated as CSASTRKLNTEAFF.

A few counts support this clonotype. A much larger clone differs from this one at a single base, so this may be a read error. This chain uses TRBV4-1 with TRBJ2-1; D ambiguous. V dropped 1 base and J dropped 7 bases, with 11 bases sitting between them. CDR3 length equals 14 residues. CDR1 MGHRA and CDR2 YSYEKL come from the germline V gene. The CDR3 reads CASSQVFSRNEQFF. CDR3 coding DNA: TGCGCCAGCAGCCAAGTTTTTAGTCGGAATGAGCAGTTCTTC.

This clonotype was found a few times. The chain links TRBV28 to TRBJ2-6, with 10 bases that match TRBD1. CDR1 and CDR2 (germline): MDHEN, SYDVKM. The CDR3 consists of 17 residues. J gave up 4 bases and V 2 bases, and 5 bases lay outside the gene matches. CDR3 amino acids: CASSLGTGEKGANVLTF. The CDR3 coding sequence is TGTGCCAGCAGTTTAGGGACAGGGGAAAAAGGGGCCAACGTCCTGACTTTC.

As concerns this clonotype: A junction end diverges from the germline sequence, so it may reflect a read error. The genes are TRBV28 and TRBJ2-1; 9 bases fit TRBD2. This CDR3 contains 15 residues. Germline V gene lookup returns CDR1 MDHEN and CDR2 SYDVKM. Here the CDR3 reads CASSSASGERGEQIF. In DNA form, the CDR3 reads TGTGCCAGCAGCTCAGCTAGCGGGGAGAGGGGTGAGCAGATCTTC.

On this clonotype itself: Here the CDR3 omits its conserved ending phenylalanine or tryptophan, so a read error is the likely source. The chain links TRBV20-1 to TRBJ2-7, with 10 positions matching TRBD2. The V gene's germline CDR1 is DFQATT and CDR2 SNEGSKA (reference sequence). The CDR3 is 14 amino acids. The V gene end was trimmed by 7 bases and the J gene end by 5 bases; junction bases not matched to a gene: 11. Here the CDR3 DNA reads TGCAGTGTTAGCAAGCGGGAGGGCCTCCACGAGCAGTACTTA. Its translation is CSVSKREGLHEQYL.

Worth noting for this clonotype: One end of the junction is discordant with germline, which a read error may explain. This chain joins TRBV5-1 and TRBJ1-2; D is unclear. Germline V CDR1 and CDR2: SGHRS, YFSETQ. The CDR3 is 14 amino acids. CDR3: CASSLDSANYGYTF. The CDR3 bases are TGCGCCAGCAGCTTGGATTCAGCTAACTATGGTTACACCTTC.

As regards this clonotype: This could be a read error, since a much larger clone is one nucleotide away. The chain recombines TRBV5-1 with TRBJ1-4; 7 bases match TRBD1. CDR3 size: 16 residues. Germline CDR1 reads SGHRS; CDR2 reads YFSETQ. The CDR3 DNA is TGCGCCAGCAGCACCGACAGGGCGGCAACTAATGAAAAAATGTTTTTT. This codes for CASSTDRAATNEKMFF.

Points on this clonotype: Compared with germline, one end of the junction differs, possibly owing to a read error. This chain connects TRBV29-1 to TRBJ2-1; D is ambiguous. The CDR3 extends over 10 amino acids. Looked up from germline, CDR1 is SQVTM and CDR2 is ANQGSEA. The CDR3: CSVVENGQFF. DNA of the CDR3: TGCAGCGTTGTGGAAAATGGGCAGTTCTTC.

About this clonotype itself: One end of the junction is discordant with germline, which a read error may explain. The chain uses TRBV12-3 or TRBV12-4 and TRBJ2-5; D may be TRBD2 (5 bases). The CDR3 spans 15 residues. As DNA, the CDR3 is TGTGCCAGTAGTTTCTCTAGCTGGATTCGAGAGACTCAGTACTTC. It encodes CASSFSSWIRETQYF.

With respect to this clonotype: The junction and the germline gene differ at one end; a read error may be behind it. The gene calls are TRBV12-3 or TRBV12-4 and TRBJ1-2; possible D gene TRBD1, 6 bases. This CDR3 region has 15 residues. The CDR3 loop reads CASSRRGAFGAGYIF. CDR3 DNA: TGCGCCAGCAGCCGGCGGGGGGCCTTCGGGGCTGGCTACATCTTC.

This clonotype was seen only once. A much larger clone differs by one base, so this may be a read error. The chain links TRBV5-1 to TRBJ2-3, with 16 bases fitting TRBD2. CDR3 size: 18 residues. Losses at the gene ends were 4 bases for V and 2 bases for J; bases not matched to a gene: 7. Germline lookup yields CDR1 SGHRS and CDR2 YFSETQ. CDR3 DNA sequence: TGCGCCAGCAGCGCGGGACTAGCGGGGGGGCCAGACACAGATACGCAGTATTTT. Its protein is CASSAGLAGGPDTDTQYF.

The sample holds one count of this clonotype. One end of the junction varies from germline; a read error may be responsible. The chain is built from TRBV7-8 and TRBJ2-5, with D perhaps TRBD1 or TRBD2 (6 bases each). The germline gives CDR1 SGHVS, CDR2 FQNEAQ. This CDR3 comprises 16 residues. DNA for the CDR3: TGTGCCAGCAGTTTAGAGGGGCCTAGGGGGAGGGAGACCCAGTACTTC. Translating it yields CASSLEGPRGRETQYF.

About this clonotype: The germline gene is not matched at one end of the junction; a read error may be the cause. The chain carries TRBV10-3 and TRBJ2-3, with D perhaps matching TRBD1 or TRBD2 (5 bases each). Germline CDR1 is ENHRY and CDR2 is SYGVKD. The CDR3 is 15 amino acids. Here the CDR3 reads CAIGWKGTNTDTQFF. CDR3 in DNA: TGTGCCATCGGGTGGAAAGGGACCAACACAGATACGCAGTTTTTT.

This clonotype was seen many times. V usage is TRBV12-3 or TRBV12-4 and J usage is TRBJ1-2; 7 nucleotides align to TRBD1. The CDR3 is 13 residues long. With 5 bases clipped from V and 3 bases from J, the junction kept 3 bases outside the gene matches. CDR3 protein: CASSRGTDYGYTF. CDR3 sequence (DNA): TGTGCCAGCAGTCGGGGGACAGACTATGGCTACACCTTC.

The chain recombines TRBV10-3 with TRBJ2-3, with 8 bases fitting TRBD1. V was clipped by 8 bases and J by 11 bases; unmatched bases: 18. There are 15 residues in the CDR3. The germline V gene encodes CDR1 ENHRY and CDR2 SYGVKD. CDR3 DNA: TGTGCCATCGGGTGGACAGGGACCAACACAGACATGCAGTATTTT. It is translated as CAIGWTGTNTDMQYF.

This clonotype has at least ten counts. This rearrangement joins TRBV10-2 to TRBJ1-3; a possible D gene is TRBD1 (5 bases). The CDR3 covers 14 residues. Germline V gives CDR1 WSHSY, CDR2 SAAADI. V dropped 4 bases and J dropped 3 bases, with 10 bases sitting between them. The CDR3 protein is CASSAQGVGNTIYF. In DNA, the CDR3 is TGCGCCAGCAGTGCCCAGGGTGTTGGAAACACCATATATTTT.

Turning to this clonotype: This may arise from a read error, as a much more abundant clone is one base away. V gene TRBV6-2 or TRBV6-3 combines with J gene TRBJ2-3; 9 bases line up with TRBD2. The CDR3 is 16 amino acids. Germline assignment: CDR1 MNHEY and CDR2 SVGEGT. The CDR3 coding sequence is TGTGCCGGCAGTTTCCCCCTAGCGGGAAACACAGATACGCAGTATTTT. As protein: CAGSFPLAGNTDTQYF.

This clonotype was seen repeatedly, ten times or more. This sequence joins TRBV12-5 and TRBJ2-5; 10 nucleotides match TRBD2. This CDR3 contains 15 residues. V lost 5 bases to trimming and J lost 4 bases; unmatched junction nucleotides: 7. Germline CDR1 is LGHNT and CDR2 is FRNRAP. The chain's CDR3 is CASGQTGTSVETQYF. In DNA form, the CDR3 reads TGTGCTAGTGGTCAAACTGGGACTAGCGTAGAGACCCAGTACTTC.

The CDR3 loop is CASSSLPAGAGYEQYF. Written as DNA, the CDR3 is TGCGCCAGCAGCTCCCTCCCAGCGGGGGCGGGCTACGAGCAGTACTTC. The chain is built from TRBV5-1 and TRBJ2-7; the match to TRBD2 covers 8 bases. Germline values: CDR1 SGHRS, CDR2 YFSETQ. This CDR3 is 16 amino acids long. The junction had 11 bases not matched to a gene; V was cut back by 3 bases and J by 3 bases.

A remark on this clonotype: The junction departs from germline at one end; a sequencing error may be responsible. The chain combines TRBV4-1 with TRBJ2-1; 7 nucleotides align to TRBD1. The CDR3 contains 15 residues. Germline CDR1 is MGHRA and CDR2 is YSYEKL. CDR3 sequence (DNA): TGCGCCAGCAGACAGGGGTTATCCGTCTACAATGAGCGGTTCTTC. It codes for CASRQGLSVYNERFF.

As concerns this clonotype: This may come from a read error, since a much larger clone is one base off. The chain links TRBV6-2 or TRBV6-3 to TRBJ2-7; D is undetermined. The length of the CDR3 is 15 residues. Trimming pared 7 bases from V and 4 bases from J, leaving 20 bases between. The germline CDR1 and CDR2 sequences are MNHEY and SVGEGT. Written as DNA, the CDR3 is TGTGCCAGCAACCTCCACGGAGCAGCGAGGTACGAGCAGTACTTC. It specifies CASNLHGAARYEQYF.

At least ten counts were recorded for this clonotype. The chain carries TRBV4-2 and TRBJ2-5; no definite D call. Between the trimmed V and J ends, which lost 1 base and 4 bases, there was a span of 7 bases. The CDR3 is 13 residues long. Germline V gene lookup returns CDR1 LGHNA and CDR2 YNFKEQ. The CDR3 sequence is CASSQAPLETQYF. CDR3 in DNA: TGTGCCAGCAGCCAAGCTCCACTAGAGACCCAGTACTTC.

This clonotype was recorded a few times. This may be a read error, as it is one base from a much larger clone. The chain combines TRBV6-2 or TRBV6-3 with TRBJ2-2, with a weak D call TRBD2 (5 bases). Trimming shortened V by 4 bases and J by 6 bases, and 9 bases separated the two germline ends. Germline CDR1 is MNHEY and CDR2 is SVGEGT. This CDR3 has 13 amino acids. CDR3 amino acids: CASSLRDAGELFF. The CDR3, as DNA: TGTGCCAGCAGTTTGAGGGATGCCGGGGAGCTGTTTTTT.